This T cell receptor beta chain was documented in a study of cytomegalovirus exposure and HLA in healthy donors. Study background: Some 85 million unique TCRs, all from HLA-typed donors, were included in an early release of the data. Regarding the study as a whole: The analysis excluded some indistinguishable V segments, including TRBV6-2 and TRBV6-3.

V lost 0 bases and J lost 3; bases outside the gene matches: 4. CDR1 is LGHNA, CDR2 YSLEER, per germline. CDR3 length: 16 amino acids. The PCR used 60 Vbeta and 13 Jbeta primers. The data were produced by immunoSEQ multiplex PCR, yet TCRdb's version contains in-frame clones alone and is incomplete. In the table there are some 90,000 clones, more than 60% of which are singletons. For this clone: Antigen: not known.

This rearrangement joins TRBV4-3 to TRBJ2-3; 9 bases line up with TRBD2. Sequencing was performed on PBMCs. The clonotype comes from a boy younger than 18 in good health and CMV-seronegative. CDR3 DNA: TGCGCCAGCAGCCAAGACGTAGCGGGAGCAACAGATACGCAGTATTTT. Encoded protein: CASSQDVAGATDTQYF.